This note documents a single TCR beta chain sequence. Seattle's cohort entered during active infection and was followed longitudinally. Germline values: CDR1 SNHLY, CDR2 FYNNEI. There are 15 residues in the CDR3. The V end lost 4 bases, the J end lost 2 bases, and 13 bases lay between the germline ends. This sample was taken from a study of blood T cell repertoires in COVID-19. Overall study context: Some COVID-19 samples were acute and others convalescent; all came from the United States, Italy and Spain. PBMCs, B-cell-depleted T cells, or T cells were the source of the cDNA or gDNA that made up the material.

Repertoires were generated with immunoSEQ multiplex PCR, while TCRdb's copy carries only in-frame clones and drops some. Among about 270,000 clones listed, around 85% were seen once. The origin of this receptor is a woman aged 25 to 45 with COVID-19, enrolled during active disease. The chain carries TRBV2 and TRBJ2-3, with D maybe TRBD2 (5 bases). The sample taken for sequencing was peripheral blood. CDR3 sequence reads: CASSVIRGTTDTQYF. The CDR3 coding sequence is TGTGCCAGCAGTGTGATACGGGGTACCACAGATACGCAGTATTTT.